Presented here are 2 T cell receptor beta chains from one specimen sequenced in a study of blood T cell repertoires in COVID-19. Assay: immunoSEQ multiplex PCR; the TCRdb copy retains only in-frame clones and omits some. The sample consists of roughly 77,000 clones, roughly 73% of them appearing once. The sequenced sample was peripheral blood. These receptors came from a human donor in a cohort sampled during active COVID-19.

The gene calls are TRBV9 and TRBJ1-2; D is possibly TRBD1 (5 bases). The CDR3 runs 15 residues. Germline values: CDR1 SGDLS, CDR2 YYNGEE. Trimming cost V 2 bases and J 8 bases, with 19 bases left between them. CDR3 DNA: TGTGCCAGCAGCGTGGACCCGCAGGGCCCCTGGGGCTACACCTTC. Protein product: CASSVDPQGPWGYTF. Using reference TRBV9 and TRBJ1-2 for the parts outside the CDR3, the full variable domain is DSGVTQTPKHLITATGQRVTLRCSPRSGDLSVYWYQQSLDQGLQFLIQYYNGEERAKGNILERFSAQQFPDLHSELNLSSLELGDSALYFCASSVDPQGPWGYTFGSGTRLTVV.

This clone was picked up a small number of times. CDR3 loop: CASSLWPQGDGYTF. The DNA of the CDR3 is TGCGCCAGCAGCTTGTGGCCGCAGGGTGATGGCTACACCTTC. The chain recombines TRBV5-1 with TRBJ1-2, with D tentatively TRBD1 (5 bases). V was cut by 1 base and J by 6 bases, with 13 bases left in between. The CDR3 sequence is 14 residues long. Looked up from germline, CDR1 is SGHRS and CDR2 is YFSETQ.